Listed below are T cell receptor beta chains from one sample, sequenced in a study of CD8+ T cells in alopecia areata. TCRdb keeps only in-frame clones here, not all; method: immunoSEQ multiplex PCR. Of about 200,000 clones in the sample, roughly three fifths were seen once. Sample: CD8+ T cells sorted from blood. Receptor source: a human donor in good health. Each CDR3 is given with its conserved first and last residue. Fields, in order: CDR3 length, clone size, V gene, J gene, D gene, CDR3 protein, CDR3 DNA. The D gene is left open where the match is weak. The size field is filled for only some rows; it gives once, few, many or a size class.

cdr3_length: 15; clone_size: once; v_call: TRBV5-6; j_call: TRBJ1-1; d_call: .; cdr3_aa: CASSSNRALNTEAFF; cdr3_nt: TGTGCCAGCAGCTCAAACAGGGCCCTGAACACTGAAGCTTTCTTT
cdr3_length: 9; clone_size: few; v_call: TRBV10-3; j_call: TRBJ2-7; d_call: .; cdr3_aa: CAIGDEQYF; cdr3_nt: TGTGCCATCGGCGACGAGCAGTACTTC
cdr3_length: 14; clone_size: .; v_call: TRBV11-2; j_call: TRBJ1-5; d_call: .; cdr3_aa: CASTPTASNQPQHF; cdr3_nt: TGTGCCAGCACCCCGACGGCTAGCAATCAGCCCCAGCATTTT
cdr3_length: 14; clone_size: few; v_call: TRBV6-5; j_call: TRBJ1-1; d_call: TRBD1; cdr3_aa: CASSYGEQGARAFF; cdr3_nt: TGTGCCAGCAGTTACGGAGAACAGGGGGCTCGAGCTTTCTTT
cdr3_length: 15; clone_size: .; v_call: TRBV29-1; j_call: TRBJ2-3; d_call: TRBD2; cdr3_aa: CSADVGRGGADTQYF; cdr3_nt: TGCAGCGCCGACGTCGGGCGCGGGGGGGCAGATACGCAGTATTTT
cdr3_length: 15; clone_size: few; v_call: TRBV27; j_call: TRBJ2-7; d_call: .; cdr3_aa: CASSFGGLGAYEQYF; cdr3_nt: TGTGCCAGCAGTTTCGGGGGGCTGGGGGCTTACGAGCAGTACTTC
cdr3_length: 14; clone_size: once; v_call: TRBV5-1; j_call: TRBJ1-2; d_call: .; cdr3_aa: CASSLAAREDGYTF; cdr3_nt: TGCGCCAGCAGCTTGGCCGCCCGTGAGGATGGCTACACCTTC
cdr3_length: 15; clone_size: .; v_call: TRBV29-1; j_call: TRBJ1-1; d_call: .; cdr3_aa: CSAKGQQGMNTEAFF; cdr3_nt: TGCAGCGCAAAAGGACAACAAGGGATGAACACTGAAGCTTTCTTT
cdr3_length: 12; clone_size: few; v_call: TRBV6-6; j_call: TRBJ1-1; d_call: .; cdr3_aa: CASSLDNLEAFF; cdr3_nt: TGTGCCAGCAGTTTGGACAACCTTGAAGCTTTCTTT
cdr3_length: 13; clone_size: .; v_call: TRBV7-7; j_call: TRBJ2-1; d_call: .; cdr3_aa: CASSLGAGNEQFF; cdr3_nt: TGTGCCAGCAGCTTAGGGGCGGGGAATGAGCAGTTCTTC
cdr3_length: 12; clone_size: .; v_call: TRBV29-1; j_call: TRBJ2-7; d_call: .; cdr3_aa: CSVSTGTYEQYF; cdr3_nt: TGCAGCGTATCGACCGGGACCTACGAGCAGTACTTC
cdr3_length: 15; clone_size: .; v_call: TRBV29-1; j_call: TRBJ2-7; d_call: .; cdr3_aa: CSAVRRAGNSYEQYF; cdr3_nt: TGCAGCGCTGTGCGGAGGGCAGGGAACTCCTACGAGCAGTACTTC
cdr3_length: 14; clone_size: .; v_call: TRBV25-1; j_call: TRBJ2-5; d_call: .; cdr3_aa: CASPFQESKETQYF; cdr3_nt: TGTGCCAGCCCTTTCCAAGAATCAAAAGAGACCCAGTACTTC
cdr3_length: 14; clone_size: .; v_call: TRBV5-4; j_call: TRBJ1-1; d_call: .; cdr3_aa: CASSLVGEGEEAFF; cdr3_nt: TGTGCCAGCAGCTTGGTGGGCGAGGGCGAGGAAGCTTTCTTT
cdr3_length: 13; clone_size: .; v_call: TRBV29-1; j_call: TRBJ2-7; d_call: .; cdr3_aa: CSVATPDSYEQYF; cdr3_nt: TGCAGCGTCGCCACCCCGGACAGTTACGAGCAGTACTTC
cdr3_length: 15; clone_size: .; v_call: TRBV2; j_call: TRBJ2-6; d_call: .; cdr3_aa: CASSDRGPGANVLTF; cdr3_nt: TGTGCCAGCAGTGACCGGGGCCCTGGGGCCAACGTCCTGACTTTC
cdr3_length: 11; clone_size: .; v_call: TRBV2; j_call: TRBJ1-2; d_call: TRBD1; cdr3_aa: CATRTGYGYTF; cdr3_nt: TGTGCCACGCGGACAGGTTATGGCTACACCTTC
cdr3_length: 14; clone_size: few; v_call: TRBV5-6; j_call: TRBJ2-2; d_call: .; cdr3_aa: CASSWEQGSGELFF; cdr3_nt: TGTGCCAGCAGCTGGGAACAGGGTTCCGGGGAGCTGTTTTTT
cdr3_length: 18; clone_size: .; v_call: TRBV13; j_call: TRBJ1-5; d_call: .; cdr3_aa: CASSTRGIQGAGNQPQHF; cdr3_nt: TGTGCCAGCAGCACTAGAGGGATACAGGGTGCGGGCAATCAGCCCCAGCATTTT
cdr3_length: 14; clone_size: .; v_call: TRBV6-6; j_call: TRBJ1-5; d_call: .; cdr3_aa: CASSYGGGDQPQHF; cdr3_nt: TGTGCCAGCAGTTACGGGGGCGGAGATCAGCCCCAGCATTTT
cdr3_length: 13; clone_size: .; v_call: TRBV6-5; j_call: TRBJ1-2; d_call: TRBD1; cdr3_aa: CASSTGTVDGYTF; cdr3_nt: TGTGCCAGCAGCACCGGGACAGTCGATGGCTACACCTTC
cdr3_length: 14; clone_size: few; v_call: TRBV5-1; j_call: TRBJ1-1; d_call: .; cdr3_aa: CASSFRDPNTEAFF; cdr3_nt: TGCGCCAGCAGCTTTAGGGATCCGAACACTGAAGCTTTCTTT
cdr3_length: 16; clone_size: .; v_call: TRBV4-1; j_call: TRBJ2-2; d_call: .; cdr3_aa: CASSQAGQPNTGELFF; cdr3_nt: TGCGCCAGCAGCCAGGCGGGACAGCCGAACACCGGGGAGCTGTTTTTT
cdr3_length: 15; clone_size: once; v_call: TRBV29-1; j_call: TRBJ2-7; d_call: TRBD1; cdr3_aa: CSVAEGTGGPYEQYF; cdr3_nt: TGCAGCGTTGCGGAAGGGACAGGGGGACCCTACGAGCAGTACTTC
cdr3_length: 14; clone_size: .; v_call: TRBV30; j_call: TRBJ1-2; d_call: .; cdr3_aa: CAWSVGGLGYGYTF; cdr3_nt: TGTGCCTGGAGTGTCGGGGGGCTTGGCTATGGCTACACCTTC
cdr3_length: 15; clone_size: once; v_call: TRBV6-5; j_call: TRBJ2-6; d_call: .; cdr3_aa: CASSPTGSGANVLTF; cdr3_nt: TGTGCCAGCAGTCCTACAGGGTCCGGGGCCAACGTCCTGACTTTC
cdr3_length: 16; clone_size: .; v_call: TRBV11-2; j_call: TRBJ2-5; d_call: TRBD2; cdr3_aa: CASSSRTSGGAETQYF; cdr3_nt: TGTGCCAGCAGCTCACGGACTAGCGGGGGGGCGGAGACCCAGTACTTC